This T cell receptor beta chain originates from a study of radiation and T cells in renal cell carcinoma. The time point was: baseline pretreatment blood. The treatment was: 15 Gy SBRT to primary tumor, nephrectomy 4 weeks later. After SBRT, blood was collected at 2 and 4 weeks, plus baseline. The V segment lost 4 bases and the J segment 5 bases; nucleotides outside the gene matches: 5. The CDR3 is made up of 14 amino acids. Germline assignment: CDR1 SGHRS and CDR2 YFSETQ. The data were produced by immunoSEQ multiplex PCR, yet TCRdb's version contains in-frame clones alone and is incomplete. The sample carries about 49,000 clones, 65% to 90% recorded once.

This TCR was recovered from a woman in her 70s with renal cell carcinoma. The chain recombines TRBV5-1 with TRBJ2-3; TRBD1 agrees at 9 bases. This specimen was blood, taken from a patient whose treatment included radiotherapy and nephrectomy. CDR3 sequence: CASSKQGAGDTQYF. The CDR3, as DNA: TGCGCCAGCAGCAAACAGGGGGCAGGAGATACGCAGTATTTT.